This TCR beta chain was recovered during a study of Ad26.COV2.S vaccination and SARS-CoV-2 variants. Study as a whole: Once or twice, 56 days apart, Ad26.COV2.S was delivered intramuscularly.

CDR1 and CDR2 from the germline V gene are LNHDA and SQIVND (reference sequence). The CDR3 is 12 amino acids. V was trimmed by 4 bases and J by 9 bases, leaving 9 bases between them. Treatment of the sample: about 20 received Ad26.COV2.S at low or high dose, single or two shots; about five received placebo; per-sample allocation not given. Each sample was drawn 63 days after the first injection (of vaccine or placebo). An adult aged 18-55 years in Boston served as the donor. The method was immunoSEQ multiplex PCR; TCRdb's version includes in-frame clones alone and lacks a portion of them. The table records about 350,000 clones, around 86% of them present only once. Study-wide findings and caveats: Reportedly, after vaccination the spike-specific CD8+ and CD4+ T cell responses displayed substantial breadth. Researchers cautioned that TCR breadth and depth analyses may have underestimated total T cell responses.

Details on this clone: Its antigen is not known.

The sequencing used peripheral blood, collected in a trial of Ad26.COV2.S vaccine versus placebo. The gene calls are TRBV19 and TRBJ2-2; D ambiguous. This sequence was found in a person aged 18-65 years who received the Ad26.COV2.S COVID-19 vaccine or a placebo. The CDR3 here is CASSTASRELFF. In nucleotides, the CDR3 is TGTGCCAGTAGTACCGCTTCAAGGGAGCTGTTTTTT.